This T cell receptor beta chain comes out of a study of T cells in Graves' hyperthyroidism and ophthalmopathy. RNA transcripts were the template for amplifying TCR beta CDR3 regions. First-round RT-PCR targeting the TCR CDR3 was performed with the HTBI primer set. TCRdb re-derived calls from the multiplex PCR reads in MiXCR, one entry per CDR3 protein. The repertoire holds 350,000 or so distinct CDR3 sequences, with about 20% as singletons. Trimming pared 0 bases from V and 9 bases from J, leaving 24 bases between. Per germline, CDR1 DFQATT and CDR2 SNEGSKA (reference sequence). This CDR3 region has 17 residues.

The TCR originated in a woman between 50 and 59 years old with Graves' hyperthyroidism. V and J are TRBV20-1 and TRBJ2-1, with no clear D. The specimen sequenced was blood. The CDR3, as DNA: TGCAGTGCTAGAGATATTAGGGCGCACCTACGCTACCGTGAGCAGTTCTTC. Translating gives CSARDIRAHLRYREQFF.